The clone carrying this T cell receptor beta chain was detected a few times. This entry comes from a study of T-cell reconstitution after alpha-beta-depleted transplantation in children. During its preparation, the TCRbeta library received unique molecular identifiers. TCRdb itself ran the PCR reads through MiXCR, one entry per CDR3 protein. The sample has about 230,000 distinct CDR3 sequences, around 8.9% seen once. Germline CDR1 is DFQATT and CDR2 is SNEGSKA (reference sequence). The CDR3 extends over 15 amino acids. V lost 0 bases to trimming and J lost 6 bases, with 18 bases between them. The sequencing used PBMCs from the stem cell graft donor, collected from the stem cell graft. The sequence was obtained from a human donor who donated a stem cell graft to a child with SCID. V gene TRBV20-1 combines with J gene TRBJ2-7, with D perhaps matching TRBD1 or TRBD2 (6 bases each). The chain's CDR3 is CSARDYGGGAREQYF. DNA of the CDR3: TGCAGTGCTAGAGATTACGGGGGCGGGGCTCGCGAGCAGTACTTC.